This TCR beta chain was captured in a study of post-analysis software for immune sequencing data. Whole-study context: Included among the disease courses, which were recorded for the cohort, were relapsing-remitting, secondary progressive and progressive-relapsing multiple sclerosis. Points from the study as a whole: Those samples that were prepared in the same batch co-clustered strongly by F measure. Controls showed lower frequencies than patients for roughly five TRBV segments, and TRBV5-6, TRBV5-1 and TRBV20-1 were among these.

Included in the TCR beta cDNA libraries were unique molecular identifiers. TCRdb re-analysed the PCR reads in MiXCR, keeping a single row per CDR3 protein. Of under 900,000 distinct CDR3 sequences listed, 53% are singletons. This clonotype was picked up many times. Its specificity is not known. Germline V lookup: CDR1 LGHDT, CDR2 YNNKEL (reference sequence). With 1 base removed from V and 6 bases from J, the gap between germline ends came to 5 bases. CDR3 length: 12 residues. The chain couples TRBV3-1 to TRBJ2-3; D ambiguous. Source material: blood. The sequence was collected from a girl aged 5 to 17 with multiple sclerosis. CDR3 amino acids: CASSQVEDTQYF. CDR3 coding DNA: TGTGCCAGCAGCCAAGTAGAGGATACGCAGTATTTT.